A selection of T cell receptor beta chains follows, all from one sample in a study of blood T cell repertoires in COVID-19. This table comes from immunoSEQ multiplex PCR, and its TCRdb copy is limited to in-frame clones, with some not included. The profile shows 55,000 to 90,000 clones, around 83% of them singletons. Sequencing was carried out using peripheral blood. The receptors originated from a man in his sixties or seventies with active COVID-19. Both conserved end residues are part of each CDR3. Each record gives: D gene, V gene, clone size, J gene, CDR3 DNA, CDR3 protein. D genes are given only for firm matches. Expanded clones get a size class; other rows say once, few or many, or leave the size out.

D gene: NA; V gene: TRBV6-6; clone size: NA; J gene: TRBJ2-2; CDR3 DNA: TGTGCCAGCAGTGGGCAGGGTGGCGGGGAGCTGTTTTTT; CDR3 protein: CASSGQGGGELFF
D gene: TRBD2; V gene: TRBV19; clone size: once; J gene: TRBJ2-1; CDR3 DNA: TGTGCCAGTAGTAGGGGAGGGAATGAGCAGTTCTTC; CDR3 protein: CASSRGGNEQFF
D gene: TRBD2; V gene: TRBV19; clone size: NA; J gene: TRBJ2-2; CDR3 DNA: TGTGCCACCGCGTTCCGTAGCGGGAGGGCCGGCACCGGGGAGCTGTTTTTT; CDR3 protein: CATAFRSGRAGTGELFF
D gene: NA; V gene: TRBV6-2/TRBV6-3; clone size: NA; J gene: TRBJ2-1; CDR3 DNA: TGTGCCAGCAGTTATCGGGGACAGGGGTCCCTAGCGGGAAGGGTGCAGTTCTTC; CDR3 protein: CASSYRGQGSLAGRVQFF
D gene: TRBD2; V gene: TRBV7-2; clone size: NA; J gene: TRBJ2-1; CDR3 DNA: TGTGCCAGCAGCCGCCTAGCGGGCAACAATGAGCAGTTCTTC; CDR3 protein: CASSRLAGNNEQFF
D gene: NA; V gene: TRBV5-4; clone size: NA; J gene: TRBJ2-6; CDR3 DNA: TGTGCCAGCAGCTTGGGGGGGGAGGCGGCCAACGTCCTGACTTTC; CDR3 protein: CASSLGGEAANVLTF
D gene: NA; V gene: TRBV7-2; clone size: medium-sized; J gene: TRBJ1-6; CDR3 DNA: TGTGCCAGCAGCTTAGGCGCCTATAATTCACCCCTCCACTTT; CDR3 protein: CASSLGAYNSPLHF
D gene: NA; V gene: TRBV28; clone size: NA; J gene: TRBJ1-5; CDR3 DNA: TGTGCCAGCTCGGTTGGGGGCCATCAGCCCCAGCATTTT; CDR3 protein: CASSVGGHQPQHF
D gene: TRBD2; V gene: TRBV12-3/TRBV12-4; clone size: NA; J gene: TRBJ2-7; CDR3 DNA: TGTGCCAGCAGTTTAAGCGGGGCGTACGAGCAGTACTTC; CDR3 protein: CASSLSGAYEQYF
D gene: NA; V gene: TRBV11-2; clone size: NA; J gene: TRBJ2-1; CDR3 DNA: TGTGCCAGCAGCTTAGTTGCCTCCGGCAATGAGCAGTTCTTC; CDR3 protein: CASSLVASGNEQFF
D gene: NA; V gene: TRBV11-2; clone size: NA; J gene: TRBJ2-7; CDR3 DNA: TGTGCCAGCAGCTTGGGGAGGGGGGCAGGCGAGCAGTACTTC; CDR3 protein: CASSLGRGAGEQYF
D gene: NA; V gene: TRBV4-1; clone size: NA; J gene: TRBJ2-2; CDR3 DNA: TGCGCCAGCAGCCAAGGGGCCCTGGGCGGGGAGCTGTTTTTT; CDR3 protein: CASSQGALGGELFF
D gene: TRBD1; V gene: TRBV5-5; clone size: NA; J gene: TRBJ1-4; CDR3 DNA: TGTGCCAGCAGCTTTGGGGGACAGTCTAATGAAAAACTGTTTTTT; CDR3 protein: CASSFGGQSNEKLFF
D gene: NA; V gene: TRBV19; clone size: once; J gene: TRBJ1-5; CDR3 DNA: TGTGCCAGTAGACCGGCCCTAGGCGATCAGCCCCAGCATTTT; CDR3 protein: CASRPALGDQPQHF
D gene: TRBD1; V gene: TRBV20-1; clone size: NA; J gene: TRBJ1-2; CDR3 DNA: TGCAGTGCTACCCGGACAGGGGTGGGCACCTTC; CDR3 protein: CSATRTGVGTF